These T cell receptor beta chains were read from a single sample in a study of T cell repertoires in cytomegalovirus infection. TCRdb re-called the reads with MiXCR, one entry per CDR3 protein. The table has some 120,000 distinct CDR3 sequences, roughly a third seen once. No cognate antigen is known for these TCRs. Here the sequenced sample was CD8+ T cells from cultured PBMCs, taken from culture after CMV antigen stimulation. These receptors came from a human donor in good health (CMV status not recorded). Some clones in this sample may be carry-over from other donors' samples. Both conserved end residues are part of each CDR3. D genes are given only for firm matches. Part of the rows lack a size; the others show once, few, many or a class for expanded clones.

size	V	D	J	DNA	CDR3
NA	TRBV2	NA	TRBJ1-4	TGTGCCAGCCACAGGGATATAAATGAAAAACTGTTTTTT	CASHRDINEKLFF
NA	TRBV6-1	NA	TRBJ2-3	TGTGCCAGCAGTGAAGTCTGGGGGTCGGACGCAAATACGCAGTATTTT	CASSEVWGSDANTQYF
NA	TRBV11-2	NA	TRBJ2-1	TGTGCCAGCAGCCCGCGGACAGCTACCTACAATGAGCAGTTCTTC	CASSPRTATYNEQFF
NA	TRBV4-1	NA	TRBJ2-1	TGTGCCAGCAGCCAAGACTGGAGCTCCTACAATGAGCAGTTCTTC	CASSQDWSSYNEQFF
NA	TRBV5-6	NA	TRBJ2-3	TGTGCCAGCAGCTTGGTCGGGTCAGGGACCTCACTAGATACGCAGTATTTT	CASSLVGSGTSLDTQYF
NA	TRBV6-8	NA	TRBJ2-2	TGTGCCAGCAGTGGCACAAATCCCACCGGGGAGCTGTTTTTT	CASSGTNPTGELFF
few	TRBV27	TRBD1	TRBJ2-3	TGTGCCAGCAGTCCCGGGACAGGTGGGATCACAGATACGCAGTATTTT	CASSPGTGGITDTQYF
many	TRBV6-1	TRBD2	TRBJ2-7	TGTGCCAGCAGTGAACTAGCGGGGACAAACTACGAGCAGTACTTC	CASSELAGTNYEQYF
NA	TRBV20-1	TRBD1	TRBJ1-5	TGCAGTGCTCCCGGACAGGGGTCCTCGTTTACCCAGCCCCAGCATTTT	CSAPGQGSSFTQPQHF
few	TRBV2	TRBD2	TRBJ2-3	TGTGCCAGCAGTGGCAGACTAGCGGGAGTAGATACGCAGTATTTT	CASSGRLAGVDTQYF
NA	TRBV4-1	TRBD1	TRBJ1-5	TGCGCCAGCAGCCAACTGCAGGGGGGCTTTGGGACCCAGCATTTT	CASSQLQGGFGTQHF
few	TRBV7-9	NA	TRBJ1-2	TGTGCCAGCAGCCCAGCCACCGTTCTCGGTGGCTACACCTTC	CASSPATVLGGYTF
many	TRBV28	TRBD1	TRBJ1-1	TGTGCCAGCAGCCTATACGACAGGGGGAACACTGAAGCTTTCTTT	CASSLYDRGNTEAFF
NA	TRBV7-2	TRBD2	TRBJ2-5	TGTGCCAGCAGCTTAAGGGGCGGGGGGCTCCAAGAGACCCAGTACTTC	CASSLRGGGLQETQYF
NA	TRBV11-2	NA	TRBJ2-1	TGTGCCAGCAGCTTAGTCGGGGGCCGTATCAATGAGCAGTTCTTC	CASSLVGGRINEQFF
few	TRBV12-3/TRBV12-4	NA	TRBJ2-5	TGTGCCAGCAGTCTCTACGGGACCTCCCAAGAGACCCAGTACTTC	CASSLYGTSQETQYF
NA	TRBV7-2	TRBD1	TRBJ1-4	TGTGCCAGCAGCCGGATGGGGGGACAGGGTATCTTATTGGGTGAAAAACTGTTTTTT	CASSRMGGQGILLGEKLFF
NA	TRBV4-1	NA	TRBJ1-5	TGCGCCAGCAGCCAAGGGTGGGACAACAATCAGCCCCAGCATTTT	CASSQGWDNNQPQHF
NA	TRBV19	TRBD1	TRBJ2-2	TGTGCCAGTGAGTCAGGGACAGCTTACACCGGGGAGCTGTTTTTT	CASESGTAYTGELFF
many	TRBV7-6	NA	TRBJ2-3	TGTGCCAGCAGTCCAGGACACCCTAGCACAGATACGCAGTATTTT	CASSPGHPSTDTQYF
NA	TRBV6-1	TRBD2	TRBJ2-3	TGTGCCAGCAAGTTCTATAAGCGGGGGGGAACAGATACGCAGTATTTT	CASKFYKRGGTDTQYF
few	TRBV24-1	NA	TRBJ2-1	TGTGCCACCAGTTCGAGCTACAATGAGCAGTTCTTC	CATSSSYNEQFF
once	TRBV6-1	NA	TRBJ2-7	TGTGCCAGCAGTACCCGGGACGGACTCTACGAGCAGTACTTC	CASSTRDGLYEQYF
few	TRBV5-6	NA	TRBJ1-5	TGTGCCAGCAGCTACGGGACAATTAGCAGTCAGCCCCAGCATTTT	CASSYGTISSQPQHF
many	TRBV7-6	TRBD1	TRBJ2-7	TGTGCCAGCAGCTTAATGGGACAGGGCTACGAGCAGTACTTC	CASSLMGQGYEQYF
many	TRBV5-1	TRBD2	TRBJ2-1	TGCGCCAGCAGCCGGTCGGGTGGCGGGGGATCCTACAATGAGCAGTTCTTC	CASSRSGGGGSYNEQFF
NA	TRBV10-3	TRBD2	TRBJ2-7	TGTGCCATCCAAGCGGGGGCCTCCTACGAGCAGTACTTC	CAIQAGASYEQYF
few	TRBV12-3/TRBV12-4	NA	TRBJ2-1	TGTGCCAGCAGTAGGACGGAGTACAATGAGCAGTTCTTC	CASSRTEYNEQFF
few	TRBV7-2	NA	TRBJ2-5	TGTGCCAGCAGCCCGCCGGGTTCGGCCCAGTACTTC	CASSPPGSAQYF
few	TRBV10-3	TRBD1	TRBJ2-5	TGTGCCATCAGTGAGTCGGACAGGGGTGGTGAGACCCAGTACTTC	CAISESDRGGETQYF
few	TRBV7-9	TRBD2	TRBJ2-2	TGTGCCAGCAGCCAGATAGCGGGGACGAACACCGGGGAGCTGTTTTTT	CASSQIAGTNTGELFF
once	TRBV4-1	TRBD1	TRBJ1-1	TGCGCCAGCAGCCACCCCAAAGGGGGCGGCATGAACACTGAAGCTTTCTTT	CASSHPKGGGMNTEAFF
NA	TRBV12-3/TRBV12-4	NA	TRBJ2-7	TGTGCCAGCAGTTTGGGTCCCCTCTGGACCGGCTACGAGCAGTACTTC	CASSLGPLWTGYEQYF
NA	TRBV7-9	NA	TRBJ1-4	TGTGCCAGCAGCTCAGGGACCCTTACAACTAATGAAAAACTGTTTTTT	CASSSGTLTTNEKLFF
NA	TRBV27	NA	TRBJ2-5	TGTGCCAGCAGTCCTGGGACCCTTAATGGTGGTTCAGCGGAGACCCAGTACTTC	CASSPGTLNGGSAETQYF
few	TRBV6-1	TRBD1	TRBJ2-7	TGTGCCAGCAGGGAATACAGGGGGTCCTCCTACGAGCAGTACTTC	CASREYRGSSYEQYF
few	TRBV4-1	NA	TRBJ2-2	TGCGCCAGCAGCCAAGCGGGGGAGCTGTTTTTT	CASSQAGELFF
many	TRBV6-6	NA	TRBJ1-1	TGTGCCAGCAGTTATGTGTTGAACACTGAAGCTTTCTTT	CASSYVLNTEAFF
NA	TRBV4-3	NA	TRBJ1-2	TGCGCCAGCAGCAAGGGACGGAGGGGCTATGGCTACACCTTC	CASSKGRRGYGYTF
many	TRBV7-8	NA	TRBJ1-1	TGTGCCAGCAGCTCAGAGCCCGGGGGTTTCCCTGAAGCTTTCTTT	CASSSEPGGFPEAFF
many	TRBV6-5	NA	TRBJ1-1	TGTGCCAGCAGTTACTCCAGGGTCGGGGACACTGAAGCTTTCTTT	CASSYSRVGDTEAFF
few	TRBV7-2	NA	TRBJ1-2	TGTGCCAGCAGCTTAGAGGGGTTCGGTATCTATGGCTACACCTTC	CASSLEGFGIYGYTF
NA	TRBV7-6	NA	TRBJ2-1	TGTGCCAGCAGATCCCCCGGCAATGAGCAGTTCTTC	CASRSPGNEQFF
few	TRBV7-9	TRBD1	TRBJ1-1	TGTGCCAGCAGCTTACCGTCCCGGGACAGGGGGCGAGCTTTCTTT	CASSLPSRDRGRAFF
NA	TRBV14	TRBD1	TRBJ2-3	TGTGCCAGCAGCCAAGAACAGGGGTTCGTGGATACGCAGTATTTT	CASSQEQGFVDTQYF
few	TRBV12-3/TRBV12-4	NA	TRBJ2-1	TGTGCCAGCAGTTTAACACGGGCCTACAATGAGCAGTTCTTC	CASSLTRAYNEQFF
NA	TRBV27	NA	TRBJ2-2	TGTGCCAGCAGGGGGACGGCGAACACCGGGGAGCTGTTTTTT	CASRGTANTGELFF
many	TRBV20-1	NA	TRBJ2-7	TGCAGTGCTAGAGTACCCGGGGGCCTCTCCTACGAGCAGTACTTC	CSARVPGGLSYEQYF
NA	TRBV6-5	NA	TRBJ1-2	TGTGCCAGCAGTTACGCCTATGGGGCAGCTCCTAACTATGGCTACACCTTC	CASSYAYGAAPNYGYTF
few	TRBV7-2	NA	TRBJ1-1	TGTGCCAGCAGCCCGCCGCCGGGGATGAACACTGAAGCTTTCTTT	CASSPPPGMNTEAFF
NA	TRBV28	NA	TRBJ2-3	TGTGCCAGCAGTTTCAGAGATACGCAGTATTTT	CASSFRDTQYF
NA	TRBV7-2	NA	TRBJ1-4	TGTGCCAGCAGCTTAGACTCCAGGGGAGCAATTATTAATGAAAAACTGTTTTTT	CASSLDSRGAIINEKLFF
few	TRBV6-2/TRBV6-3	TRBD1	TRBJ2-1	TGTGCCAGCAGTAGGGGACAGGACCTCTACAATGAGCAGTTCTTC	CASSRGQDLYNEQFF
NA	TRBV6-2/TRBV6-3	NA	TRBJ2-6	TGTGCCAGCAGCAAACAGAGCTCTGGGGCCAACGTCCTGACTTTC	CASSKQSSGANVLTF
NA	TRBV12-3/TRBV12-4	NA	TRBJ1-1	TGTGCCAGCAATTTCGGATCCGGTACTGAAGCTTTCTTT	CASNFGSGTEAFF
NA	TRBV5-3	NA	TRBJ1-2	TGTGCCAGCAGCCCCTTCGAGCAAACGGGTATCTATGGCTACACCTTC	CASSPFEQTGIYGYTF
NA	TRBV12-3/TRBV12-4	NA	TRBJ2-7	TGTGCCAGCAGTTTTGTTGCGAGCGAGCAGTACTTC	CASSFVASEQYF